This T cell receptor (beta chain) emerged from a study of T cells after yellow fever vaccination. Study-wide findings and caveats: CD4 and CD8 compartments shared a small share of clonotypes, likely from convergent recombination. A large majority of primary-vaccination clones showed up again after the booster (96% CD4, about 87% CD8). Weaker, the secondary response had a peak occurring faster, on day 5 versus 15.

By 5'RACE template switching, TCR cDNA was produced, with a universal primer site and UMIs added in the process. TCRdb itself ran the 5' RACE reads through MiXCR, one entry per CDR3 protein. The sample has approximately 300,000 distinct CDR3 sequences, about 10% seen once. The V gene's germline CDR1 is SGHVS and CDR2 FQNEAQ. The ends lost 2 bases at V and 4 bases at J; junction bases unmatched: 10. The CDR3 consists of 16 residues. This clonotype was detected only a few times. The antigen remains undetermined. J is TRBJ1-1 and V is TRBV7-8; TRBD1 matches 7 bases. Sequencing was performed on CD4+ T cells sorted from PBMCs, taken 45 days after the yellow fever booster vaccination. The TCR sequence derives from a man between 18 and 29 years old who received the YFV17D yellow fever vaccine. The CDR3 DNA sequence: TGTGCCAGCAGCTTATACGGGACAGCGTCAGGCACTGAAGCTTTCTTT. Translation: CASSLYGTASGTEAFF.